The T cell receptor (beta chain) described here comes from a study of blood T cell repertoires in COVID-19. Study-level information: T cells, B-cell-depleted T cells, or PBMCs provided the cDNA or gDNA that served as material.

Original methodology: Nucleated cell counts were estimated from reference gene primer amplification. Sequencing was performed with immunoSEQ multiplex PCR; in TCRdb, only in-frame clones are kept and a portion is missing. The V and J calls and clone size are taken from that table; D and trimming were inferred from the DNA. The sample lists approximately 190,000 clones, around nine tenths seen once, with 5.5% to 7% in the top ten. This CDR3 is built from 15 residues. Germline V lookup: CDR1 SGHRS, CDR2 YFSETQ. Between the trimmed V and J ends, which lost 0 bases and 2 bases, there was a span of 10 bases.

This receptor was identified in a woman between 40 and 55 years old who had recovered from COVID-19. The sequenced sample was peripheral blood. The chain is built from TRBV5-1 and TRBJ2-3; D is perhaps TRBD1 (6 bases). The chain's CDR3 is CASSLAGHNTDTQYF. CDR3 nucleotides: TGCGCCAGCAGCTTGGCGGGACATAACACAGATACGCAGTATTTT.